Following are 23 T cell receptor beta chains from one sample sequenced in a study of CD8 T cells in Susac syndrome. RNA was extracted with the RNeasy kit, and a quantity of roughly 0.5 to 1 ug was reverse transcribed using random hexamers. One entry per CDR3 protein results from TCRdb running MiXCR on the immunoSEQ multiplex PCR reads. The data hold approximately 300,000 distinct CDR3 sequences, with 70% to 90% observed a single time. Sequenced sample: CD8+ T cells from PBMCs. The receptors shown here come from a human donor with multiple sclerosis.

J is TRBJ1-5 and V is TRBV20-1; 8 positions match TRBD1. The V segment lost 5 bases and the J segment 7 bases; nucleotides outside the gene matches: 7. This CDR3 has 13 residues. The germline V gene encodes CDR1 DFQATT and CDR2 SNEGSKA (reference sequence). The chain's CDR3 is CSAEQGGWQPQHF. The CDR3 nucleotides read TGCAGTGCTGAACAGGGGGGTTGGCAGCCCCAGCATTTT.

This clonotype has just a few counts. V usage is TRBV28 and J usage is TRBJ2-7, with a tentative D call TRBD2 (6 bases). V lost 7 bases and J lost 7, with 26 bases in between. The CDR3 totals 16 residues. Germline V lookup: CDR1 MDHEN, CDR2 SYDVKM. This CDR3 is CASIDNALASPSEQYF. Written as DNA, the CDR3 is TGTGCCAGCATAGACAACGCCCTAGCGTCCCCTAGTGAGCAGTACTTC.

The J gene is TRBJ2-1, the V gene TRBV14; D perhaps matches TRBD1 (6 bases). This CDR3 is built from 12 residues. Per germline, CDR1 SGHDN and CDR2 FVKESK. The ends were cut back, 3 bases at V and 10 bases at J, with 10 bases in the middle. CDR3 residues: CASSHSRGEQFF. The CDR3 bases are TGTGCCAGCAGCCACTCTAGGGGGGAGCAGTTCTTC.

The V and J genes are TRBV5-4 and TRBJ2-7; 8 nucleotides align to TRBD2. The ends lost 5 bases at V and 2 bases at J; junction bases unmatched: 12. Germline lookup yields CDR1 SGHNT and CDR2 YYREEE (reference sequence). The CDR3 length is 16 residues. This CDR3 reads CASSHYLGTRAYEQYF. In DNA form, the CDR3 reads TGTGCCAGCAGTCACTATCTGGGGACTAGAGCCTACGAGCAGTACTTC.

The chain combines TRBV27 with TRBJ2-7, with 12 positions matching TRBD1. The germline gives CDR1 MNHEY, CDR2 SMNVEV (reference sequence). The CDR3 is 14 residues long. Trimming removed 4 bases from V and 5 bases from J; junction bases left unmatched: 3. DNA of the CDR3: TGTGCCAGCAGTTCCGGGACAGGGGGCAACGAGCAGTACTTC. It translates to CASSSGTGGNEQYF.

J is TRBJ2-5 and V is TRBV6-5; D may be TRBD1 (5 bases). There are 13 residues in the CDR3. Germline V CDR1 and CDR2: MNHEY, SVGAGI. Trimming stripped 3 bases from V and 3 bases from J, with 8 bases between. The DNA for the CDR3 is TGTGCCAGCAGTTATGGCAGGGAAGAGACCCAGTACTTC. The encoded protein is CASSYGREETQYF.

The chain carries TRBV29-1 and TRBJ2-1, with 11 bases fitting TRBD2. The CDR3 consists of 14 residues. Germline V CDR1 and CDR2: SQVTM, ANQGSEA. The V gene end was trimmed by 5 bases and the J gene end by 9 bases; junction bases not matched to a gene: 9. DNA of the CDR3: TGCAGCGTTACCGGGACTAGCGGAGTTTTTGAGCAGTTCTTC. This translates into CSVTGTSGVFEQFF.

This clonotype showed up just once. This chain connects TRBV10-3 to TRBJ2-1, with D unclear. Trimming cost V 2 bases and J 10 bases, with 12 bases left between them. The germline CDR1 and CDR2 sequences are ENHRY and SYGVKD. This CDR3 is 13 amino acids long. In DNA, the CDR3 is TGTGCCATCAGTGAGACGGATCTGGGGGAGCAGTTCTTC. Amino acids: CAISETDLGEQFF.

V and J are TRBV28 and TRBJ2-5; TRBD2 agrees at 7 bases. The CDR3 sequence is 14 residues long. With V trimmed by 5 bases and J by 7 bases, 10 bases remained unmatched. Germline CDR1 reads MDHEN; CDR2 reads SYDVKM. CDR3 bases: TGTGCCAGCAGTCCGGGGGACTATACGGGGACCCAGTACTTC. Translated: CASSPGDYTGTQYF.

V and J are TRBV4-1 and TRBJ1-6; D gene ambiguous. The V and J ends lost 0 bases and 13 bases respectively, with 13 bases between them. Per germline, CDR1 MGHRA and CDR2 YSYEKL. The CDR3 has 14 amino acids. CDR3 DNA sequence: TGCGCCAGCAGCCAAGATAGGGCCCCCTCGCCCCTCCACTTT. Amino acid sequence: CASSQDRAPSPLHF.

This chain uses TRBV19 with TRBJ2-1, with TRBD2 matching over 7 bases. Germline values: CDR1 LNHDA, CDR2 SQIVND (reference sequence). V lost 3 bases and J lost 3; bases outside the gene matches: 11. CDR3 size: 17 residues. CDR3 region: CASSIHLLLAGYNEQFF. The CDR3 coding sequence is TGTGCCAGTAGTATCCACCTTCTATTAGCGGGCTACAATGAGCAGTTCTTC.

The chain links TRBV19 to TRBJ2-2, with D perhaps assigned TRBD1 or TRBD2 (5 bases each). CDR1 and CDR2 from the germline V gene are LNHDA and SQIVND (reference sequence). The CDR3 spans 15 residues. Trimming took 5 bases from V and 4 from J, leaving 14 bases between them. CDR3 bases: TGTGCCAGTAGTTTTCAGGCTGGGGGCACCGGGGAGCTGTTTTTT. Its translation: CASSFQAGGTGELFF.

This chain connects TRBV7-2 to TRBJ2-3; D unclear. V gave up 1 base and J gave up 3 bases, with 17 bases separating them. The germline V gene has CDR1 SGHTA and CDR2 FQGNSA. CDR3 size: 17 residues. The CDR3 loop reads CASSLVWVVFGTDTQYF. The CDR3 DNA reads TGTGCCAGCAGCTTAGTGTGGGTAGTGTTTGGAACAGATACGCAGTATTTT.

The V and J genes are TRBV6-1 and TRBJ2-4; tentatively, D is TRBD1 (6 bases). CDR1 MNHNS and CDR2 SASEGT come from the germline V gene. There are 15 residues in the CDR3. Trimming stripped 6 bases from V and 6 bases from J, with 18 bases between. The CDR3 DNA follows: TGTGCCAGCAGCCCGGGCTACAGGGAAGGAAACATTCAGTACTTC. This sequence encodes CASSPGYREGNIQYF.

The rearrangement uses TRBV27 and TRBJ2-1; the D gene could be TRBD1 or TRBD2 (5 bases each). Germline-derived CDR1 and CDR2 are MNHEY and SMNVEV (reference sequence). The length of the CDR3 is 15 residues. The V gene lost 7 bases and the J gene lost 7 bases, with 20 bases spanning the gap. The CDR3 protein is CASINPRGRRNEQFF. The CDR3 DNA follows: TGTGCCAGCATCAATCCGAGGGGACGGAGGAATGAGCAGTTCTTC.

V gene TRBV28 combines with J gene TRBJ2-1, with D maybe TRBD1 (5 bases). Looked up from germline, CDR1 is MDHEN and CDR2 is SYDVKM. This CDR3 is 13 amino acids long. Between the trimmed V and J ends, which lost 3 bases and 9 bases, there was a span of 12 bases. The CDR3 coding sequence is TGTGCCAGCAGTTTGTCACAGGCCCTTGAGCAGTTCTTC. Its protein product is CASSLSQALEQFF.

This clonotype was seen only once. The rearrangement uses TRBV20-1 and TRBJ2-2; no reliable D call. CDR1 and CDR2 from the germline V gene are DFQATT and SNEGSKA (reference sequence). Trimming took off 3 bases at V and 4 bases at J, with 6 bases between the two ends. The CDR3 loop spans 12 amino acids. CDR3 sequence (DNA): TGCAGTGCTAGCCCTGGCACCGGGGAGCTGTTTTTT. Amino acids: CSASPGTGELFF.

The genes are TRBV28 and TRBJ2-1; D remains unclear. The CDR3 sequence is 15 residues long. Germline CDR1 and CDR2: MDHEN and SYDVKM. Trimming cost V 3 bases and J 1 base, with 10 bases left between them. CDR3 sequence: CASSFRIGSYNEQFF. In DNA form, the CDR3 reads TGTGCCAGCAGTTTCAGGATTGGGTCCTACAATGAGCAGTTCTTC. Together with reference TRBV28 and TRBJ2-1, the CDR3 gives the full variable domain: DVKVTQSSRYLVKRTGEKVFLECVQDMDHENMFWYRQDPGLGLRLIYFSYDVKMKEKGDIPEGYSVSREKKERFSLILESASTNQTSMYLCASSFRIGSYNEQFFGPGTRLTVL.

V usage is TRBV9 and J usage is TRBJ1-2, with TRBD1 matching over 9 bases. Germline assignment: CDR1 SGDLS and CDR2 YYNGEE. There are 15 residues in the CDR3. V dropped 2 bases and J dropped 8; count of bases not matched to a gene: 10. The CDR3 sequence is CASSVLTGGSNGYTF. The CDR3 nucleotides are TGTGCCAGCAGCGTCCTGACAGGGGGAAGCAACGGCTACACCTTC.

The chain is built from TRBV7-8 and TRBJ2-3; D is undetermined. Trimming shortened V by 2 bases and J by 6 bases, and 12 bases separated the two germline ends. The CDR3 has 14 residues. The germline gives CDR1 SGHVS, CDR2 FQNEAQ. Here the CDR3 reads CASSLLDWRDTQYF. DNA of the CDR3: TGTGCCAGCAGCTTATTGGATTGGCGGGATACGCAGTATTTT. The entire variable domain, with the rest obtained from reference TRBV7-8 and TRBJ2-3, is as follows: GAGVSQSPRYKVAKRGQDVALRCDPISGHVSLFWYQQALGQGPEFLTYFQNEAQLDKSGLPSDRFFAERPEGSVSTLKIQRTQQEDSAVYLCASSLLDWRDTQYFGPGTRLTVL.

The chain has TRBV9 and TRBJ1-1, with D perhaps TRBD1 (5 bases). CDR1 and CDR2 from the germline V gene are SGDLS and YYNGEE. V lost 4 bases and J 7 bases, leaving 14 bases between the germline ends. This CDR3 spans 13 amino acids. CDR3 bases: TGTGCCAGCAGCCGAGGTTTCACAGGTGAAGCTTTCTTT. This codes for CASSRGFTGEAFF.

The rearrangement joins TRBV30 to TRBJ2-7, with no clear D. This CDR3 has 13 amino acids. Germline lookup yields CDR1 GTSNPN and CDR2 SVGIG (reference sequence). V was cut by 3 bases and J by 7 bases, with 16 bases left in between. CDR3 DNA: TGTGCCTGGAGCCCGGGCAACATGGGGGAGCAGTACTTC. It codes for CAWSPGNMGEQYF. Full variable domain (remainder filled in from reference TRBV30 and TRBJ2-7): SQTIHQWPATLVQPVGSPLSLECTVEGTSNPNLYWYRQAAGRGLQLLFYSVGIGQISSEVPQNLSASRPQDRQFILSSKKLLLSDSGFYLCAWSPGNMGEQYFGPGTRLTVT.

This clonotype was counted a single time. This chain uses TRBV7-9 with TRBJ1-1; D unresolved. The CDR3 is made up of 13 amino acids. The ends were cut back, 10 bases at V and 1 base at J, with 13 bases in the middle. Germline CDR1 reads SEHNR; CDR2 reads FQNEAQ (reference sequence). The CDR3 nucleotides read TGTGCCATCCCCGCCGGACCGAACACTGAAGCTTTCTTT. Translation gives CAIPAGPNTEAFF.